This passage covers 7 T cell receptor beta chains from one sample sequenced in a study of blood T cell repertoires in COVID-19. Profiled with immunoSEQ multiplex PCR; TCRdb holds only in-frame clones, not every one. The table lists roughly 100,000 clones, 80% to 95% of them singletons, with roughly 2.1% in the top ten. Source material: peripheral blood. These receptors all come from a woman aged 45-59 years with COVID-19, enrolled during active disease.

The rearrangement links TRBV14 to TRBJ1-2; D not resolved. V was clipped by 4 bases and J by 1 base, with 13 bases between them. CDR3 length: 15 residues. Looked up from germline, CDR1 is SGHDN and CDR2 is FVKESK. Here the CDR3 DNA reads TGTGCCAGCAGCCCTCCGGGGAACCTTAACTATGGCTACACCTTC. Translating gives CASSPPGNLNYGYTF.

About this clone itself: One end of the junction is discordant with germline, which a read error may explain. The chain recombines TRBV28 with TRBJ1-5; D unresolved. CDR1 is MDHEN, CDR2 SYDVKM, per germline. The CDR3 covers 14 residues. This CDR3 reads CASSSLRRNQPQHF. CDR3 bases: TGTGCCAGTAGTTCCCTTCGTCGCAATCAGCCCCAGCATTTT.

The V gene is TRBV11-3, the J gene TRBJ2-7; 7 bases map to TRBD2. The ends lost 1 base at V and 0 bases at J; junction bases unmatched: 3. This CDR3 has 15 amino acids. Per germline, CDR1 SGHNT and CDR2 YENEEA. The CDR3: CASSLAGGTSYEQYF. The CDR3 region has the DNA TGTGCCAGCAGCTTAGCGGGGGGTACCTCCTACGAGCAGTACTTC.

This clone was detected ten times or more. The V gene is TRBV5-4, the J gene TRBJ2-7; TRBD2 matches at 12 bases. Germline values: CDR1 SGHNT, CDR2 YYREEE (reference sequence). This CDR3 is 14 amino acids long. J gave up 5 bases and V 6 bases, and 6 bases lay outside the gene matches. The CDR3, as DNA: TGTGCCAGCACCCTGGGACTAGCGGGCCACGAGCAGTACTTC. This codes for CASTLGLAGHEQYF.

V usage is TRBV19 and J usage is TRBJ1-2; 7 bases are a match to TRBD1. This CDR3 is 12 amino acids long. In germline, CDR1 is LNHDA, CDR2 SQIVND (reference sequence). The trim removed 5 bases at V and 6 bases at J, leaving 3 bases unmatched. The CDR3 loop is CASSFTGDGYTF. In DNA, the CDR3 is TGTGCCAGTAGTTTCACAGGGGATGGCTACACCTTC.

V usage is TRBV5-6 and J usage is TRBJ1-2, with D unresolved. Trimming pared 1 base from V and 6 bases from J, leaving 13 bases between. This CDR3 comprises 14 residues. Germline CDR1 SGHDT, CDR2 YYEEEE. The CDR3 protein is CASSLWPAANGYTF. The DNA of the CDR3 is TGTGCCAGCAGCTTGTGGCCCGCGGCTAATGGCTACACCTTC.

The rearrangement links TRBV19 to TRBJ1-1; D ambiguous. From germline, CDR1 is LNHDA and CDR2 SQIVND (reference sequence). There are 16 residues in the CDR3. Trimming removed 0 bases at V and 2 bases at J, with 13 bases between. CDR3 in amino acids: CASSIDPTTSNTEAFF. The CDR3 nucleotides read TGTGCCAGTAGTATAGACCCTACTACCTCCAACACTGAAGCTTTCTTT.